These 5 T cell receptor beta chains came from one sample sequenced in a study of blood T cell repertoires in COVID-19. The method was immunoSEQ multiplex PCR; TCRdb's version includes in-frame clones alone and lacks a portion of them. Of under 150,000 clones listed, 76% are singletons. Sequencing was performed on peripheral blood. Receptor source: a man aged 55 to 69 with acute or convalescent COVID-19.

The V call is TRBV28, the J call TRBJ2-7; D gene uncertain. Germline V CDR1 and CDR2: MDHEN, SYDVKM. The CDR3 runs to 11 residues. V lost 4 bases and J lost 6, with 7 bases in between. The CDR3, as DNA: TGTGCCAGCAGTTCATTTTTCGAGCAGTACTTC. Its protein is CASSSFFEQYF.

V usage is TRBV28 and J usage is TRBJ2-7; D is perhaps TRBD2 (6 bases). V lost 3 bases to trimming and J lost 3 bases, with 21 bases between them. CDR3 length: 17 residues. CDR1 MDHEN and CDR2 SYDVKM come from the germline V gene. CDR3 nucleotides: TGTGCCAGCAGTTTTGAGGCGAAAAGTGGGGGGTACTACGAGCAGTACTTC. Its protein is CASSFEAKSGGYYEQYF. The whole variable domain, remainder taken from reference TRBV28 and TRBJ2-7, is DVKVTQSSRYLVKRTGEKVFLECVQDMDHENMFWYRQDPGLGLRLIYFSYDVKMKEKGDIPEGYSVSREKKERFSLILESASTNQTSMYLCASSFEAKSGGYYEQYFGPGTRLTVT.

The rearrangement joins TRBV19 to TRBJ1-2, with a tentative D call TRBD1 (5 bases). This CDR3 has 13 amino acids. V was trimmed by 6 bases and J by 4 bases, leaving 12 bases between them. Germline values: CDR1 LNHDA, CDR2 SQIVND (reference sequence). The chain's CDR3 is CASSHGGGYGYTF. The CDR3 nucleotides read TGTGCCAGTAGCCACGGGGGGGGCTATGGCTACACCTTC. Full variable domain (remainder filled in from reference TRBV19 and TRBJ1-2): DGGITQSPKYLFRKEGQNVTLSCEQNLNHDAMYWYRQDPGQGLRLIYYSQIVNDFQKGDIAEGYSVSREKKESFPLTVTSAQKNPTAFYLCASSHGGGYGYTFGSGTRLTVV.

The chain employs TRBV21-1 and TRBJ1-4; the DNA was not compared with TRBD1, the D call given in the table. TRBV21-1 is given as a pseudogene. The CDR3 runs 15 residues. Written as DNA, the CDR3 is TGTGCCAGCAGCAAAGAGGCAGGGGTGGGTGAAAAACTGTTTTTT. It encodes CASSKEAGVGEKLFF.

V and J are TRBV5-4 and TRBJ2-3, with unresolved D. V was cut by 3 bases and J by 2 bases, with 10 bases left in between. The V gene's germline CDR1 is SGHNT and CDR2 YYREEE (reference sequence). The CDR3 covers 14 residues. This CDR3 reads CASSYSATTDTQYF. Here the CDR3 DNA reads TGTGCCAGCAGCTACTCCGCCACCACAGATACGCAGTATTTT.